This TCR beta chain comes out of a study of blood T cell repertoires in COVID-19. Study details: PBMCs, B-cell-depleted T cells, or T cells were the source of the cDNA or gDNA that made up the material.

Original handling: Amplification of reference gene primers provided the estimated nucleated cell counts. TCRdb's table, derived via immunoSEQ multiplex PCR, lists solely in-frame clones and lacks some. Clone size and the V and J calls come from that table; the DNA yielded D and trimming. Here the sample spans fewer than 350,000 clones, about nine tenths being singletons. The CDR3 sequence is 15 residues long. With V trimmed by 6 bases and J by 2 bases, 4 bases remained unmatched. Looked up from germline, CDR1 is MRHNA and CDR2 is SNTAGT. This chain joins TRBV6-4 and TRBJ2-6, with 7 bases fitting TRBD1. The sequence came from a man aged 55 to 70 who had recovered from COVID-19. The material sequenced was PBMCs or T cells enriched from blood (not recorded which). CDR3 DNA sequence: TGTGCCAGCAGCTCGACAGGGACTGGGGCCAACGTCCTGACTTTC. Protein product: CASSSTGTGANVLTF.